The 32 T cell receptor beta chains listed next were all sequenced from one sample in a study of T cell repertoires in cytomegalovirus infection. For these TCRs, the target antigens are not known. TCRdb processed the reads anew with MiXCR; each CDR3 protein has one entry. The sample records over 250,000 distinct CDR3 sequences, less than 25% being singletons. The material was cultured PBMCs, obtained from culture after CMV antigen stimulation. The receptor source for this set is a human donor in good health (CMV status not recorded). Some clones in this sample may be carry-over from other donors' samples.

Only one count was recorded for this clonotype. V usage is TRBV28 and J usage is TRBJ2-1; D is unresolved. The germline V and J ends were trimmed by 5 bases and 15 bases, with 17 bases remaining between them. This CDR3 comprises 12 residues. CDR1 MDHEN and CDR2 SYDVKM come from the germline V gene. The CDR3 reads CASSPRSRPGFF. The DNA of the CDR3 is TGTGCCAGCAGTCCCCGGTCTCGTCCTGGGTTCTTC.

This clonotype was seen repeatedly, ten times or more. The CDR3 protein is CSALGETQYF. For the CDR3, the DNA is TGCAGTGCTTTGGGAGAGACCCAGTACTTC. V usage is TRBV20-1 and J usage is TRBJ2-5; unclear D gene. The V end was cut by 5 bases, the J end by 4 bases, with 5 bases between. CDR1 is DFQATT and CDR2 is SNEGSKA in the germline V gene (reference sequence). The CDR3 extends over 10 amino acids.

The chain employs TRBV15 and TRBJ2-1, with 8 bases lining up with TRBD2. The V and J ends lost 0 bases and 4 bases, in that order; junction bases with no gene match: 5. The CDR3 is made up of 16 amino acids. Per the germline V gene, CDR1 is LNHNV and CDR2 is YYDKDF (reference sequence). CDR3 sequence: CATSRDLASGYNEQFF. CDR3 DNA: TGTGCCACCAGCAGAGATTTGGCTAGCGGGTACAATGAGCAGTTCTTC.

The chain has TRBV29-1 and TRBJ1-2, with TRBD1 matching 11 bases. CDR1 and CDR2 from the germline V gene are SQVTM and ANQGSEA. The CDR3 totals 15 residues. V lost 7 bases to trimming and J lost 7 bases; unmatched junction nucleotides: 14. The CDR3 protein is CSALRRGQGAGGYTF. The CDR3 DNA reads as TGCAGCGCCCTTAGGAGAGGACAGGGGGCAGGTGGCTACACCTTC.

CDR3 in DNA: TGTGCCAGCAGTCGACGAGGGTGGGGGGAAGGCGGGACTGAAGCTTTCTTT. Encoded protein: CASSRRGWGEGGTEAFF. The chain uses TRBV6-1 and TRBJ1-1; D possibly corresponds to TRBD1 (5 bases). V lost 5 bases to trimming and J lost 5 bases, with 24 bases between them. Germline CDR1 and CDR2: MNHNS and SASEGT. The CDR3 has 17 residues.

The V and J genes are TRBV19 and TRBJ2-3; maybe TRBD1 (6 bases). Looked up from germline, CDR1 is LNHDA and CDR2 is SQIVND (reference sequence). CDR3 length: 13 residues. V lost 4 bases, J lost 5 bases, and 10 bases lay in between. CDR3 region: CASSKQGGDTQYF. The CDR3 DNA is TGTGCCAGTAGTAAACAAGGGGGAGATACGCAGTATTTT. The full variable domain, rest sourced from reference TRBV19 and TRBJ2-3, is DGGITQSPKYLFRKEGQNVTLSCEQNLNHDAMYWYRQDPGQGLRLIYYSQIVNDFQKGDIAEGYSVSREKKESFPLTVTSAQKNPTAFYLCASSKQGGDTQYFGPGTRLTVL.

V is TRBV19 and J is TRBJ1-2; D not certain. In germline, CDR1 is LNHDA, CDR2 SQIVND (reference sequence). Between the trimmed V and J ends, which lost 4 bases and 0 bases, there was a span of 15 bases. The CDR3 runs 16 residues. The DNA for the CDR3 is TGTGCCAGTAGTACCCAAGGCAGGTCTTCTAACTATGGCTACACCTTC. It specifies CASSTQGRSSNYGYTF.

The CDR3 region is CASSIAGQGPEAFF. The DNA of the CDR3 is TGTGCCAGTAGTATAGCGGGACAGGGGCCTGAAGCTTTCTTT. V gene TRBV19 combines with J gene TRBJ1-1; 10 nucleotides match TRBD1. The CDR3 loop spans 14 amino acids. Germline trimming cut 1 base from V and 6 bases from J; bases unmatched to any gene: 2. CDR1 and CDR2 from the germline V gene are LNHDA and SQIVND (reference sequence).

The gene calls are TRBV7-8 and TRBJ1-2, with 8 bases that match TRBD1. This CDR3 contains 12 residues. Germline trimming cut 4 bases from V and 6 bases from J; bases unmatched to any gene: 1. Germline V gives CDR1 SGHVS, CDR2 FQNEAQ. CDR3 in amino acids: CASSSTGDGYTF. The CDR3 coding sequence is TGTGCCAGCAGCTCGACAGGGGATGGCTACACCTTC. Variable domain in full (rest from reference TRBV7-8 and TRBJ1-2): GAGVSQSPRYKVAKRGQDVALRCDPISGHVSLFWYQQALGQGPEFLTYFQNEAQLDKSGLPSDRFFAERPEGSVSTLKIQRTQQEDSAVYLCASSSTGDGYTFGSGTRLTVV.

This clonotype has ten or more counts. The gene calls are TRBV7-3 and TRBJ1-1; no reliable D call. Trimming cost V 3 bases and J 2 bases, with 16 bases left between them. This CDR3 has 16 amino acids. Germline CDR1 is SGHTA and CDR2 is FQGTGA. The CDR3 loop is CASSFDSNPGNTEAFF. CDR3 nucleotide sequence: TGTGCCAGCAGCTTTGACTCGAACCCGGGAAACACTGAAGCTTTCTTT.

This chain links TRBV20-1 with TRBJ2-7, with D maybe TRBD1 (6 bases). The V and J ends lost 5 bases and 4 bases respectively, with 15 bases between them. Germline V gene lookup returns CDR1 DFQATT and CDR2 SNEGSKA (reference sequence). This CDR3 spans 13 amino acids. The chain's CDR3 is CSAPGPGHYEQYF. The CDR3 region has the DNA TGCAGTGCTCCGGGGCCGGGACATTACGAGCAGTACTTC.

This clonotype was picked up a small number of times. Sequence at one end of the junction differs from germline and may be a read error. The CDR3 spells CASSSGALTF. CDR3 bases: TGTGCCAGCTCATCCGGGGCATTGACCTTC. The chain uses TRBV18 and TRBJ2-1; either TRBD1 or TRBD2 may supply D (5 bases each). Germline V lookup: CDR1 KGHSH, CDR2 LQKENI. This CDR3 region has 10 residues.

The V and J genes are TRBV14 and TRBJ2-7; 8 bases are shared with TRBD2. CDR1 SGHDN and CDR2 FVKESK come from the germline V gene. V lost 1 base and J lost 3; bases outside the gene matches: 2. This CDR3 is built from 14 residues. The CDR3, as DNA: TGTGCCAGCAGCCAAGTGGGACTAGTCTACGAGCAGTACTTC. Translation gives CASSQVGLVYEQYF.

In its sample, this clonotype was seen many times. The rearrangement joins TRBV7-2 to TRBJ2-3; 8 nucleotides agree with TRBD1. The J segment lost 5 bases and the V segment lost 3 bases, leaving 4 bases of the junction unmatched. In germline, CDR1 is SGHTA, CDR2 FQGNSA. The length of the CDR3 is 14 residues. The CDR3 DNA reads TGTGCCAGCAGCTTGGACAGGGCAATAGATACGCAGTATTTT. Residues: CASSLDRAIDTQYF.

Many counts were recorded for this clonotype. This chain uses TRBV27 with TRBJ1-2, with 7 bases that match TRBD1. There are 16 residues in the CDR3. Per germline, CDR1 MNHEY and CDR2 SMNVEV (reference sequence). V was clipped by 0 bases and J by 6 bases; unmatched bases: 10. CDR3: CASSLSLAGGVDGYTF. CDR3 DNA sequence: TGTGCCAGCAGTTTATCGTTGGCAGGGGGGGTGGATGGCTACACCTTC.

The chain recombines TRBV3-1 with TRBJ2-6, with TRBD1 matching 9 bases. The junction had 7 bases not matched to a gene; V was cut back by 4 bases and J by 0 bases. Germline V gene sequence: CDR1 LGHDT, CDR2 YNNKEL (reference sequence). This CDR3 spans 18 amino acids. The DNA for the CDR3 is TGTGCCAGCAGCCTCCGGGGACAGGGTTACTCTGGGGCCAACGTCCTGACTTTC. It yields the protein CASSLRGQGYSGANVLTF.

This clonotype was seen only a few times. The chain carries TRBV27 and TRBJ2-7; D not certain. Germline V CDR1 and CDR2: MNHEY, SMNVEV (reference sequence). With 3 bases removed from V and 6 bases from J, the gap between germline ends came to 15 bases. This CDR3 is 14 amino acids long. CDR3 DNA sequence: TGTGCCAGCAGTTTCAGACACGCAGTGTCCGAGCAGTACGTC. Translation gives CASSFRHAVSEQYV.

This clonotype was seen ten or more times. The chain links TRBV12-3 or TRBV12-4 to TRBJ2-1, with TRBD2 matching over 7 bases. This CDR3 has 13 amino acids. J lost 9 bases, V lost 8 bases, and 10 bases had no gene match. Here the CDR3 reads CASVAGDRGEQFF. CDR3 coding DNA: TGTGCCAGCGTGGCGGGGGATAGGGGTGAGCAGTTCTTC.

The chain is built from TRBV29-1 and TRBJ1-2; 8 positions agree with TRBD1. CDR3 length: 15 amino acids. J gave up 8 bases and V 4 bases, and 15 bases lay outside the gene matches. In germline, CDR1 is SQVTM, CDR2 ANQGSEA. The CDR3 bases are TGCAGCGTTGCAGCCTACAGGGGGAATCCAGGGGGCTACACCTTC. It is translated as CSVAAYRGNPGGYTF.

This clonotype appeared a few times. The chain combines TRBV6-2 or TRBV6-3 with TRBJ1-4; D remains ambiguous. This CDR3 is built from 10 residues. Trimming pared 8 bases from V and 8 bases from J, leaving 6 bases between. Germline CDR1 is MNHEY and CDR2 is SVGEGT. The CDR3 bases are TGTGCCAGCGCGAGGGAAAAACTGTTTTTT. It encodes CASAREKLFF.

This clonotype has at least ten counts. The V gene is TRBV7-2, the J gene TRBJ2-5, with D maybe TRBD2 (5 bases). Deletions cut 3 bases from V and 2 bases from J, with 10 bases between. Germline assignment: CDR1 SGHTA and CDR2 FQGNSA. The CDR3 has 14 amino acids. The CDR3 loop reads CASSFTGIQETQYF. The CDR3 region has the DNA TGTGCCAGCAGCTTTACGGGGATTCAAGAGACCCAGTACTTC.

The CDR3 bases are TGTGCCAGCAGCCTCAGGAACTTTCAAGAGACCCAGTACTTC. It specifies CASSLRNFQETQYF. The gene calls are TRBV14 and TRBJ2-5; D ambiguous. Deletions cut 4 bases from V and 2 bases from J, with 11 bases between. The CDR3 contains 14 residues. CDR1 and CDR2 from the germline V gene are SGHDN and FVKESK.

This clonotype has just a few counts. This chain connects TRBV19 to TRBJ2-3, with 10 bases aligning to TRBD2. The germline gives CDR1 LNHDA, CDR2 SQIVND (reference sequence). The V gene end was trimmed by 6 bases and the J gene end by 10 bases; junction bases not matched to a gene: 28. CDR3 length: 20 amino acids. CDR3: CASSPPAGRAGGPKDGAQYF. CDR3 nucleotide sequence: TGTGCCAGTAGCCCCCCTGCTGGGAGAGCGGGAGGGCCAAAGGATGGAGCGCAGTATTTT.

The chain couples TRBV6-6 to TRBJ2-4; D remains ambiguous. The CDR3 consists of 16 residues. Trimming pared 0 bases from V and 0 bases from J, leaving 9 bases between. Germline assignment: CDR1 MNHNY and CDR2 SVGAGI (reference sequence). CDR3 nucleotides: TGTGCCAGCAGTTACTCTGGGCACTTAGCCAAAAACATTCAGTACTTC. This codes for CASSYSGHLAKNIQYF.

This clonotype has only a few counts. The chain couples TRBV29-1 to TRBJ2-7, with 7 positions matching TRBD2. CDR1 is SQVTM and CDR2 is ANQGSEA in the germline V gene. V lost 5 bases to trimming and J lost 4 bases; unmatched junction nucleotides: 8. This CDR3 has 13 amino acids. CDR3 nucleotide sequence: TGCAGCGTTATAGGGAGGGCCTCATACGAGCAGTACTTC. It specifies CSVIGRASYEQYF.

This clonotype was recorded a few times. This chain links TRBV19 with TRBJ1-5, with TRBD1 matching over 11 bases. Germline V gene sequence: CDR1 LNHDA, CDR2 SQIVND (reference sequence). The V segment lost 5 bases and the J segment 0 bases; nucleotides outside the gene matches: 9. The CDR3 is 18 residues long. The DNA for the CDR3 is TGTGCCAGTAGTTACGGACAGGGGGCTTTACCTAGCAATCAGCCCCAGCATTTT. It codes for CASSYGQGALPSNQPQHF.

The genes are TRBV5-4 and TRBJ2-3; D unresolved. V shed 5 bases and J shed 4 bases, with 20 bases lying between them. The length of the CDR3 is 16 residues. CDR1 is SGHNT, CDR2 YYREEE, per germline (reference sequence). CDR3 DNA sequence: TGTGCCAGCAGACTCCACGCTGGATATCTTCCAGATACGCAGTATTTT. This gives the protein CASRLHAGYLPDTQYF.

This clonotype was seen ten or more times. The chain uses TRBV7-2 and TRBJ1-1; a possible D gene is TRBD1 (6 bases). This CDR3 has 13 amino acids. V shed 5 bases and J shed 3 bases, with 10 bases lying between them. CDR1 and CDR2 (germline): SGHTA, FQGNSA. The CDR3 DNA sequence: TGTGCCAGCAGCGAACACAGGGACACTGAAGCTTTCTTT. It specifies CASSEHRDTEAFF.

V usage is TRBV7-6 and J usage is TRBJ2-1; 7 bases line up with TRBD1. The CDR3 contains 14 residues. Germline loops: CDR1 SGHVS, CDR2 FNYEAQ. The V and J ends lost 3 bases and 4 bases, in that order; junction bases with no gene match: 3. The chain's CDR3 is CASSLSGGYNEQFF. CDR3 DNA sequence: TGTGCCAGCAGCTTGTCAGGGGGATACAATGAGCAGTTCTTC.

This clonotype was detected a few times. The chain combines TRBV28 with TRBJ1-2; D gene ambiguous. Germline assignment: CDR1 MDHEN and CDR2 SYDVKM. The CDR3 totals 14 residues. With 5 bases removed from V and 2 bases from J, the gap between germline ends came to 12 bases. The CDR3 spells CASSPRAKNYGYTF. CDR3 sequence (DNA): TGTGCCAGCAGTCCACGGGCCAAAAACTATGGCTACACCTTC.

About this clonotype itself: This may be a read error, as it is one base from a much larger clone. The chain employs TRBV7-2 and TRBJ2-1, with TRBD2 identical over 12 bases. CDR3 length: 18 residues. Germline-derived CDR1 and CDR2 are SGHTA and FQGNSA. CDR3 DNA sequence: TGTGCCAGCAGCCTATACCACCGGACTAGCGGGAACTACAATAAGCAGTTCTTC. Amino acid sequence: CASSLYHRTSGNYNKQFF.

In its sample, this clonotype was seen a few times. This chain connects TRBV9 to TRBJ2-3; TRBD2 agrees at 9 bases. This CDR3 is 15 amino acids long. With 1 base clipped from V and 0 bases from J, the junction kept 0 bases outside the gene matches. Germline V gene lookup returns CDR1 SGDLS and CDR2 YYNGEE. The DNA for the CDR3 is TGTGCCAGCAGCGTAACTAGCGGGAGCACAGATACGCAGTATTTT. It specifies CASSVTSGSTDTQYF.